Listed below are T cell receptor beta chains from one sample, sequenced in a study of blood T cell repertoires in COVID-19. TCRdb's copy holds only in-frame clones and misses some; the assay was immunoSEQ multiplex PCR. The sample includes roughly 410,000 clones, about 88% seen only once; the top ten take less than 2%. Sequenced: peripheral blood. The receptors stem from a woman aged 40 to 50 with COVID-19, enrolled during active disease. CDR3s leave out the opening cysteine and the closing phenylalanine or tryptophan.

>12|TRBJ2-1|TRBV30
AYLKVGGYNEQF
>13|TRBJ2-2|TRBV6-6
ASNGQGANTGELF
>13|TRBJ1-5|TRBV5-8
ASTYGGVGNQPQH
>12|TRBJ1-5|TRBV6-5
ASSSDRANQPQH
>13|TRBJ1-2|TRBV7-2
ASSLGQGASYGYT
>11|TRBJ1-4|TRBV30
AWRVLGDEKLF
>12|TRBJ2-7|TRBV7-9
ASSSLASTYEQY
>12|TRBJ2-7|TRBV9
ASSVLAGGYEQY
>15|TRBJ2-7|TRBV7-2
ASSLETSGSWGYEQY
>13|TRBJ1-2|TRBV19
ASSRPRGTGDGYT
>13|TRBJ1-2|TRBV4-1
ASSQLFPGDYGYT
>17|TRBJ1-2|TRBV27
ASSLLGSTFGTGAGGYT
>13|TRBJ1-3|TRBV7-2
ASSLGQGTRNTIY
>13|TRBJ2-2|TRBV5-1
ASEVAGAGTGELF
>11|TRBJ1-1|TRBV5-1
ASSFTGDTEAF
>11|TRBJ1-4|TRBV28
ASSLGGVEKLF
>10|TRBJ2-2|TRBV28
ASPKNTGELF
>12|TRBJ1-6|TRBV9
ASSLRADNSPLH
>14|TRBJ2-3|TRBV7-8
ASSLVGRGGKDTQY
>14|TRBJ1-2|TRBV19
ASSTDSRIANYGYT
>10|TRBJ2-5|TRBV2
ASSGGGETQY
>11|TRBJ2-1|TRBV20-1
SASGSSYNEQF
>9|TRBJ2-7|TRBV6-6
ASSSQVLQY
>16|TRBJ2-1|TRBV7-9
ASSHNTARESSYNEQF
>13|TRBJ1-4|TRBV3-1/TRBV3-2
ASSPTGTGDEKLF
>14|TRBJ2-7|TRBV4-3
ASSSPGLAGVNEQY
>13|TRBJ1-4|TRBV7-2
ASSPRQGGYEKLF
>13|TRBJ2-2|TRBV7-2
ASTQRTANTGELF
>13|TRBJ1-4|TRBV7-9
ASSPFRDRVEKLF
>11|TRBJ1-1|TRBV5-6
ASRETANTEAF